One and the same sample provided the 27 T cell receptor beta chains below, sequenced in a study of cytomegalovirus exposure and HLA in healthy donors (dated by TCRdb to about 2017). The method was the immunoSEQ multiplex PCR assay. A mixture of 60 forward primers for TCR Vbeta segments and 13 reverse primers for TCR Jbeta segments was used in the multiplex PCR. TCRdb took this table from immuneACCESS and kept in-frame rearrangements with V and J called. Such tables lack part of the clones; where checked against another copy, unresolved V genes explain under half of the gap, and the rest is unexplained. Within this sample are about 160,000 clones, with 70% to 85% of them counted one time only. The top ten constitute roughly 2.1% of the sample. Material for sequencing was PBMCs. These receptors came from a man aged 45-60 years in good health and CMV-seropositive.

This rearrangement joins TRBV5-6 to TRBJ2-1, with D possibly TRBD2 on 5 matching bases. Germline V lookup: CDR1 SGHDT, CDR2 YYEEEE. V was trimmed by 5 bases and J by 8 bases, leaving 14 bases between them. The CDR3 sequence is 13 residues long. CDR3 nucleotides: TGTGCCAGCAGGGGCGCGGGTCGGGATGAGCAGTTCTTC. It specifies CASRGAGRDEQFF.

V is TRBV4-3 and J is TRBJ1-2, with 7 bases identical to TRBD1. In germline, CDR1 is LGHNA, CDR2 YSLEER. The CDR3 runs 15 residues. The V segment lost 0 bases and the J segment 2 bases; nucleotides outside the gene matches: 3. The CDR3 DNA is TGCGCCAGCAGCCAAGATAGGGGGCAGAACTATGGCTACACCTTC. It codes for CASSQDRGQNYGYTF.

This rearrangement joins TRBV2 to TRBJ2-1, with 10 positions matching TRBD2. Germline V CDR1 and CDR2: SNHLY, FYNNEI. This CDR3 is 20 amino acids long. The junction had 18 bases not matched to a gene; V was cut back by 2 bases and J by 5 bases. The CDR3 sequence is CASSERPSGGLLVPHNEQFF. CDR3 sequence (DNA): TGTGCCAGCAGTGAAAGGCCTAGCGGGGGTCTTCTCGTTCCCCACAATGAGCAGTTCTTC.

The chain uses TRBV9 and TRBJ2-7, with 8 positions matching TRBD2. The CDR3 is 15 amino acids. With V trimmed by 0 bases and J by 2 bases, 4 bases remained unmatched. Per the germline V gene, CDR1 is SGDLS and CDR2 is YYNGEE. This CDR3 reads CASSVASGGTYEQYF. The DNA for the CDR3 is TGTGCCAGCAGCGTAGCCAGCGGGGGAACCTACGAGCAGTACTTC.

The chain recombines TRBV15 with TRBJ1-6; possibly TRBD1 for D (6 bases). Germline loops: CDR1 LNHNV, CDR2 YYDKDF (reference sequence). Between the trimmed V and J ends, which lost 6 bases and 2 bases, there was a span of 8 bases. This CDR3 spans 14 amino acids. In DNA, the CDR3 is TGTGCCACCAGGACAGGAACCTATAATTCACCCCTCCACTTT. It translates to CATRTGTYNSPLHF. Supplemented by reference TRBV15 and TRBJ1-6, the full variable domain reads DAMVIQNPRYQVTQFGKPVTLSCSQTLNHNVMYWYQQKSSQAPKLLFHYYDKDFNNEADTPDNFQSRRPNTSFCFLDIRSPGLGDTAMYLCATRTGTYNSPLHFGNGTRLTVT.

The chain couples TRBV5-1 to TRBJ1-2, with TRBD1 matching over 8 bases. This CDR3 spans 15 amino acids. J lost 4 bases, V lost 0 bases, and 5 bases had no gene match. Germline CDR1 SGHRS, CDR2 YFSETQ. CDR3 in DNA: TGCGCCAGCAGCTTGGACCTGACAGGGGCCTATGGCTACACCTTC. Translation gives CASSLDLTGAYGYTF.

The chain couples TRBV7-6 to TRBJ2-7, with 9 positions matching TRBD2. CDR1 and CDR2 from the germline V gene are SGHVS and FNYEAQ. V trimming: 1 base; J trimming: 6 bases; junction bases outside the gene matches: 13. The CDR3 extends over 17 amino acids. CDR3 coding DNA: TGTGCCAGCAGCTTAGATTTACCCGGGACTAGCAGTGGCGAGCAGTACTTC. This translates into CASSLDLPGTSSGEQYF.

The chain joins TRBV5-1 to TRBJ2-2; no clear D gene. CDR1 is SGHRS, CDR2 YFSETQ, per germline. This CDR3 is 16 amino acids long. Trimming removed 4 bases from V and 6 bases from J, with 19 bases in between. The chain's CDR3 is CASSPQTLGSSGELFF. The CDR3 DNA sequence: TGCGCCAGCAGCCCCCAGACATTAGGTTCTTCCGGGGAGCTGTTTTTT.

This clone turned up a few times. The chain couples TRBV18 to TRBJ2-7; TRBD2 agrees at 8 bases. Germline loops: CDR1 KGHSH, CDR2 LQKENI. There are 13 residues in the CDR3. Trimming removed 6 bases from V and 2 bases from J; junction bases left unmatched: 3. CDR3 sequence: CASSEGLAYEQYF. Here the CDR3 DNA reads TGTGCCAGCTCTGAGGGACTAGCCTACGAGCAGTACTTC.

This chain joins TRBV6-5 and TRBJ1-5; tentative D call: TRBD1 (5 bases). CDR1 and CDR2 (germline): MNHEY, SVGAGI. CDR3 length: 13 residues. V lost 5 bases to trimming and J lost 6 bases, with 11 bases between them. CDR3 nucleotides: TGTGCCAGCAGTGGGGCCTTCTCTCAGCCCCAGCATTTT. Protein product: CASSGAFSQPQHF.

This chain connects TRBV2 to TRBJ2-2; 7 bases are a match to TRBD2. The CDR3 covers 15 residues. Germline V gene sequence: CDR1 SNHLY, CDR2 FYNNEI. The J segment lost 1 base and the V segment lost 6 bases, leaving 5 bases of the junction unmatched. CDR3 sequence (DNA): TGTGCCAGCAGCGAGGGACTAAGGAACACCGGGGAGCTGTTTTTT. It yields the protein CASSEGLRNTGELFF.

The chain is built from TRBV14 and TRBJ2-7, with TRBD2 matching 9 bases. The trim removed 1 base at V and 0 bases at J, leaving 4 bases unmatched. Germline assignment: CDR1 SGHDN and CDR2 FVKESK. The CDR3 extends over 16 amino acids. The CDR3 spells CASSQVLAGLSYEQYF. The CDR3 coding sequence is TGTGCCAGCAGCCAAGTACTAGCGGGCCTCTCCTACGAGCAGTACTTC.

The CDR3 region is CASSLDRAIQYF. CDR3 bases: TGTGCCAGCAGCTTGGACAGGGCAATACAGTACTTC. The rearrangement uses TRBV5-6 and TRBJ2-7; possibly TRBD1 for D (6 bases). CDR1 and CDR2 from the germline V gene are SGHDT and YYEEEE. Between the trimmed V and J ends, which lost 0 bases and 10 bases, there was a span of 11 bases. This CDR3 region has 12 residues.

This clone occurred a few times. The chain is built from TRBV9 and TRBJ2-2, with 9 bases lining up with TRBD2. This CDR3 is built from 14 residues. V shed 8 bases, J shed 2 bases, and the junction held 4 bases outside the gene matches. The germline CDR1 and CDR2 sequences are SGDLS and YYNGEE. CDR3: CASRLAANTGELFF. The CDR3 coding sequence is TGTGCCAGTAGACTAGCGGCCAACACCGGGGAGCTGTTTTTT.

This clone showed up just once. The rearrangement joins TRBV7-6 to TRBJ2-7; 10 bases map to TRBD1. After removal of 5 bases from V and 6 bases from J, the junction contained 10 bases not matched to a gene. The CDR3 extends over 15 amino acids. Per the germline V gene, CDR1 is SGHVS and CDR2 is FNYEAQ. The CDR3 loop reads CASSPPGTGVGEQYF. The CDR3 nucleotides read TGTGCCAGCAGCCCCCCCGGGACAGGGGTTGGCGAGCAGTACTTC.

The rearrangement uses TRBV2 and TRBJ1-4, with TRBD1 matching 7 bases. V lost 7 bases to trimming and J lost 3 bases; unmatched junction nucleotides: 5. This CDR3 has 14 amino acids. The germline CDR1 and CDR2 sequences are SNHLY and FYNNEI. The CDR3 loop reads CASNRQGPNEKLFF. CDR3 sequence (DNA): TGTGCCAGCAACCGACAGGGTCCTAATGAAAAACTGTTTTTT.

V is TRBV5-4 and J is TRBJ2-2; 10 bases line up with TRBD1. The V gene's germline CDR1 is SGHNT and CDR2 YYREEE (reference sequence). Losses at the gene ends were 4 bases for V and 3 bases for J; bases not matched to a gene: 6. The CDR3 spans 16 residues. The CDR3 spells CASSAGTGVDTGELFF. The CDR3 DNA follows: TGTGCCAGCAGCGCCGGGACAGGGGTTGACACCGGGGAGCTGTTTTTT.

The chain is built from TRBV2 and TRBJ2-4, with TRBD2 matching over 8 bases. Germline CDR1 is SNHLY and CDR2 is FYNNEI. J lost 0 bases, V lost 6 bases, and 1 base had no gene match. The CDR3 is 14 residues long. Here the CDR3 reads CASSGGVAKNIQYF. The CDR3 nucleotides read TGTGCCAGCAGCGGGGGGGTAGCCAAAAACATTCAGTACTTC.

A single count supports this clone. This chain joins TRBV4-3 and TRBJ2-5, with a tentative D call TRBD2 (7 bases). The V end lost 4 bases, the J end lost 5 bases, and 17 bases lay between the germline ends. The CDR3 is 15 amino acids. Germline V gives CDR1 LGHNA, CDR2 YSLEER. The CDR3 loop reads CASSPLGGGGETQYF. CDR3 sequence (DNA): TGCGCCAGCAGCCCCTTAGGCGGGGGCGGTGAGACCCAGTACTTC.

The J gene is TRBJ2-7, the V gene TRBV4-3, with D tentatively TRBD1 (5 bases). This CDR3 is built from 16 residues. Germline CDR1 is LGHNA and CDR2 is YSLEER. Trimming left V 1 base short and J 1 base short, with 14 bases between. CDR3 nucleotide sequence: TGCGCCAGCAGCCAAGGAGCCCAGGGCCTATCCTACGAGCAGTACTTC. Protein product: CASSQGAQGLSYEQYF.

This clone came up once. The chain combines TRBV4-1 with TRBJ1-2; tentative D call: TRBD1 (6 bases). The germline gives CDR1 MGHRA, CDR2 YSYEKL. With 7 bases removed from V and 6 bases from J, the gap between germline ends came to 27 bases. The CDR3 length is 17 residues. The CDR3 nucleotides read TGCGCCAGCACGACACCCCGGGGACAACTCCTAGGGAATGGCTACACCTTC. It translates to CASTTPRGQLLGNGYTF.

The V gene is TRBV28, the J gene TRBJ2-7, with TRBD1 matching over 11 bases. Germline CDR1 reads MDHEN; CDR2 reads SYDVKM. The CDR3 is 15 residues long. J lost 4 bases, V lost 5 bases, and 7 bases had no gene match. The CDR3 DNA sequence: TGTGCCAGCAGTCTAAATGGACAGGGGGCTTACGAGCAGTACTTC. Its translation: CASSLNGQGAYEQYF. The full variable domain, its missing parts supplied by reference TRBV28 and TRBJ2-7, is DVKVTQSSRYLVKRTGEKVFLECVQDMDHENMFWYRQDPGLGLRLIYFSYDVKMKEKGDIPEGYSVSREKKERFSLILESASTNQTSMYLCASSLNGQGAYEQYFGPGTRLTVT.

The gene calls are TRBV5-1 and TRBJ2-7; 7 nucleotides align to TRBD1. The CDR3 totals 15 residues. Germline CDR1 reads SGHRS; CDR2 reads YFSETQ. With 4 bases clipped from V and 2 bases from J, the junction kept 9 bases outside the gene matches. The CDR3 DNA is TGCGCCAGCAGCGTGACAGGGTTGAACCCCTACGAGCAGTACTTC. It yields the protein CASSVTGLNPYEQYF.

V and J are TRBV6-1 and TRBJ1-3; 8 nucleotides align to TRBD1. The CDR3 length is 14 residues. The V gene end was trimmed by 8 bases and the J gene end by 2 bases; junction bases not matched to a gene: 5. From germline, CDR1 is MNHNS and CDR2 SASEGT. The CDR3: CASRRTGTGNTIYF. CDR3 DNA sequence: TGTGCCAGCCGACGGACAGGGACTGGAAACACCATATATTTT.

The rearrangement uses TRBV10-1 and TRBJ2-2, with 9 nucleotides matching TRBD1. Trimming removed 8 bases from V and 3 bases from J; junction bases left unmatched: 1. CDR3 length equals 13 residues. The germline V gene encodes CDR1 WNHNN and CDR2 SYGVQD (reference sequence). The CDR3 DNA is TGCGCCAGCGGGACAGGGTACACCGGGGAGCTGTTTTTT. Residues: CASGTGYTGELFF.

The rearrangement links TRBV11-2 to TRBJ1-2; 10 bases fit TRBD1. The CDR3 extends over 15 amino acids. Trimming cost V 1 base and J 3 bases; bases outside gene matches: 2. Germline CDR1 SGHAT, CDR2 FQNNGV. In nucleotides, the CDR3 is TGTGCCAGCAGCTTAGGACAGGGGGCTCACTATGGCTACACCTTC. It yields the protein CASSLGQGAHYGYTF.

The table lists this clone with a few counts. This chain uses TRBV10-1 with TRBJ1-1; TRBD1 might be the D (6 bases). V was cut by 3 bases and J by 10 bases, with 9 bases left in between. There are 11 residues in the CDR3. From germline, CDR1 is WNHNN and CDR2 SYGVQD (reference sequence). CDR3 loop: CASSDGGRAFF. CDR3 DNA sequence: TGCGCCAGCAGTGACGGGGGGCGAGCTTTCTTT.